A single sample gave rise to the 4 T cell receptor beta chains below, sequenced in a study of cytomegalovirus exposure and HLA in healthy donors (dated by TCRdb to about 2017). The method was the immunoSEQ multiplex PCR assay. For the multiplex PCR, a mixture combining 60 forward primers for TCR Vbeta segments and 13 reverse primers for TCR Jbeta segments was used. The table was pulled from immuneACCESS by TCRdb, which kept in-frame rearrangements only. Such tables lose some clones; where checked, under half of the loss comes from unresolved V genes, and the rest has no known cause. The sample includes fewer than 90,000 clones, with about three quarters observed a single time. The ten largest clones represent about 9.5% of the sample. Sequencing was carried out using PBMCs. Receptors originate from a man aged 30 to 45 in good health and CMV-seropositive.

The chain combines TRBV13 with TRBJ1-6, with D perhaps matching TRBD1 (6 bases). Germline V gene sequence: CDR1 PRHDT, CDR2 FYEKMQ (reference sequence). With 5 bases removed from V and 0 bases from J, the gap between germline ends came to 11 bases. The CDR3 spans 16 residues. CDR3 coding DNA: TGTGCCAGCAGCGACGGACAGAGCTCCTATAATTCACCCCTCCACTTT. Amino acid sequence: CASSDGQSSYNSPLHF.

This clone was counted a few times. In nucleotides, the CDR3 is TGTGCCAGCAGCCCCGGGGCTAGCGGGCTTCTAAGGGATACGCAGTATTTT. It encodes CASSPGASGLLRDTQYF. The chain links TRBV7-2 to TRBJ2-3, with 8 bases that match TRBD2. This CDR3 comprises 17 residues. Germline-derived CDR1 and CDR2 are SGHTA and FQGNSA. The V gene end was trimmed by 5 bases and the J gene end by 6 bases; junction bases not matched to a gene: 16.

This clone is a singleton in its sample. V is TRBV13 and J is TRBJ2-1, with D possibly matching TRBD2 (6 bases). The CDR3 spans 15 residues. Trimming cost V 5 bases and J 3 bases, with 14 bases left between them. Looked up from germline, CDR1 is PRHDT and CDR2 is FYEKMQ (reference sequence). CDR3 residues: CASSARLVHYNEQFF. DNA of the CDR3: TGTGCCAGCAGCGCCCGACTAGTTCACTACAATGAGCAGTTCTTC.

The V gene is TRBV27, the J gene TRBJ2-2; 9 bases line up with TRBD1. The V and J ends lost 4 bases and 5 bases, in that order; junction bases with no gene match: 5. Germline values: CDR1 MNHEY, CDR2 SMNVEV (reference sequence). The CDR3 sequence is 15 residues long. DNA of the CDR3: TGTGCCAGCAGTTCCACAGGGGGCGGAACCGGGGAGCTGTTTTTT. Protein sequence: CASSSTGGGTGELFF.